This TCR beta chain was retrieved from a study of blood T cells in healthy people across ages. Germline V CDR1 and CDR2: MGHDK, SYGVNS. CDR3 size: 14 residues. V was clipped by 8 bases and J by 11 bases; unmatched bases: 16. This clonotype has only a few counts. A second PCR, run for roughly 7 to 12 cycles, used a sample-barcoded 5' primer plus a J-beta primer mix. MiXCR, applied by TCRdb to the 5' RACE reads, yields one record per CDR3 protein. In the table there are around 1.5 million distinct CDR3 sequences, around 39% of which are singletons. The chain joins TRBV25-1 to TRBJ2-5; 8 bases align to TRBD1. This receptor was obtained from a woman in her late teens or twenties in good health. The sample consisted of blood. The CDR3 protein is CASQTGARYNEQYF. The CDR3 region has the DNA TGTGCCAGCCAGACAGGGGCTAGGTACAATGAGCAGTACTTC.